This T cell receptor beta chain was profiled in a study of CD8 T cells in Susac syndrome (dated by TCRdb to between 2019 and 2020). Regarding the research as a whole: Of the Susac syndrome patients who were sequenced, about eight were in clinical remission while more than five had clinically active disease. At blood withdrawal, Susac syndrome patients were either therapy-naive, taking corticosteroids (in some cases with IVIg as well), or taking IVIg alone. Repertoire sequencing was used to test whether CD8+ T cell activation and differentiation in Susac syndrome was antigen driven.

Peripheral blood CD8+ and CD4+ T cells from healthy donors, Susac syndrome patients and multiple sclerosis patients were profiled by high-throughput TCR beta sequencing. Recently defined diagnostic criteria for definite or probable disease were met by the Susac syndrome patients. Bulk CD8+ and CD4+ T cells were purified magnetically by negative isolation, whereas CD8+ TEMRA cells were enriched by FACS. Blood was collected in EDTA tubes and processed within 24 hours, with PBMCs isolated through density gradient centrifugation. PBMCs intended for TCR sequencing were cryopreserved in liquid nitrogen and were subsequently thawed in a 37 degrees C water bath. A purity of at least 90% was achieved for sorted or isolated CD4+, CD8+ and CD8+ TEMRA cells. Overall study outcomes, separate from this receptor: The TCR sequencing and HLA analysis was acknowledged to have included a relatively small number of individuals. In patients with Susac syndrome, the CD4+ T cell repertoire showed no detectable clonal expansion.

A note on this clonotype: There is no known antigen for this receptor. No clone much larger than this one lies a single base away; base qualities are absent.

Taken from the germline V gene, the CDR1 and CDR2 loops are SNHLY and FYNNEI. Cut back by 7 bases and 2 bases, the V and J ends lie 15 bases apart. Reading from cysteine to phenylalanine, the CDR3 counts 15 amino acids. Left in the record is the CDR3 DNA by itself, 45 bases read in frame from the first base. RNA was extracted using the RNeasy kit, and roughly 0.45 to 1 microgram was reverse transcribed with random hexamers. The immunoSEQ multiplex PCR assay, which covers 54 Vbeta and 13 Jbeta segments, was used to amplify TCR beta CDR3 regions. To correct PCR amplification bias, a synthetic template baseline was used for both primer optimization and computational correction. The study's own analysis went as follows. Reads were annotated to V, D and J genes according to IMGT and were analyzed with immunoSEQ Analyzer, with only productive sequences retained. Clonality was computed as one minus Shannon entropy normalized by log2 of the number of productive unique sequences. Public and private clones were assessed among the 100 most prevalent clones of each patient and control. Clones were defined as Susac-specific when absent from the healthy and MS cohorts, from some 1,100 published viral clones and from other ImmuneACCESS disease sequences. TCRdb applied fastp at Q25 and MiXCR to the public reads, then kept only in-frame beta chains. Every distinct CDR3 protein forms one entry, paired with its most common genes and DNA. The V and J calls reflect TCRdb's pipeline rather than the authors' work. This sample comprises 200,000 to 300,000 distinct CDR3 sequences, around 96% of them detected only once. The ten biggest clones cover 0.1% of the sample.

The chain was built from TRBV2 and TRBJ2-1, with the D call perhaps TRBD1 or TRBD2, as 6 bases match in each case. Source material: CD4+ T cells from PBMCs. This TCR came from a human donor with Susac syndrome. The CDR3 sequence is CASTPQGRTYNEQFF. The DNA is as follows: TGTGCCAGCACCCCCCAGGGGAGGACCTACAATGAGCAGTTCTTC.